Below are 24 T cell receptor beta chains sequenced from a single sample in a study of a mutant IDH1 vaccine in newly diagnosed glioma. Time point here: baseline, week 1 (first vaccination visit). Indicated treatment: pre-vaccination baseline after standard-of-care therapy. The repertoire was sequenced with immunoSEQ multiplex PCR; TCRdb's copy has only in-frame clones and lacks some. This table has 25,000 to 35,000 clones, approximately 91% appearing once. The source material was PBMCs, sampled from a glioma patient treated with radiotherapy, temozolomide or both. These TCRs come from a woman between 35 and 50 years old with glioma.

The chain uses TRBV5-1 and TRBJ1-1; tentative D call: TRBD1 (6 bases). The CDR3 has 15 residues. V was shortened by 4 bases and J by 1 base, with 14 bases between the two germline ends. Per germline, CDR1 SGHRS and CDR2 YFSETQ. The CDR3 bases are TGCGCCAGCAGCGTGTTCGGACAGTGGAACACTGAAGCTTTCTTT. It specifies CASSVFGQWNTEAFF.

This CDR3 is CASSQRQEPNYGYTF. The CDR3 nucleotides are TGCGCCAGCAGCCAAAGACAGGAGCCGAACTATGGCTACACCTTC. The V call is TRBV4-1, the J call TRBJ1-2, with a weak D call TRBD1 (6 bases). Germline V gives CDR1 MGHRA, CDR2 YSYEKL. CDR3 size: 15 residues. Trimming removed 2 bases from V and 2 bases from J, with 12 bases in between.

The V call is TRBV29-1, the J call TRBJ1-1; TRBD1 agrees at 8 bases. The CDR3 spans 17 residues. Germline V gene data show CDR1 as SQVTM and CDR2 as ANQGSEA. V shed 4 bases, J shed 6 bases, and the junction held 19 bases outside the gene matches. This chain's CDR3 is CSVGTGYPPPQGPEAFF. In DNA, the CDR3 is TGCAGCGTTGGGACAGGGTACCCGCCGCCGCAGGGCCCTGAAGCTTTCTTT.

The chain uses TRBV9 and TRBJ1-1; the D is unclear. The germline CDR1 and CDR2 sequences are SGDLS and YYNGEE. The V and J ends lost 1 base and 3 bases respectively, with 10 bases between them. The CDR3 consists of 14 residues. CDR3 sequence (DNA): TGTGCCAGCAGCGTATTGTCCTGGGACACTGAAGCTTTCTTT. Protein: CASSVLSWDTEAFF.

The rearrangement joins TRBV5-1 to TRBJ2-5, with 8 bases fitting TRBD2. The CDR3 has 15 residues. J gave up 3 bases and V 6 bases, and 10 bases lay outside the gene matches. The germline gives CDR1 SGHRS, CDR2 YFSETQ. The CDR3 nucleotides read TGCGCCAGCAAGCCCGGGGGGGGCGGGGAAGAGACCCAGTACTTC. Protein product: CASKPGGGGEETQYF.

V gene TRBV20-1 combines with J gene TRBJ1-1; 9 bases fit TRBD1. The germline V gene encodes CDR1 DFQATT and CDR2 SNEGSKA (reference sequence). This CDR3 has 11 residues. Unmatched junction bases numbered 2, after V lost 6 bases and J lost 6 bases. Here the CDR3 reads CSADRGSEAFF. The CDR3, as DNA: TGCAGTGCGGACAGGGGTTCTGAAGCTTTCTTT.

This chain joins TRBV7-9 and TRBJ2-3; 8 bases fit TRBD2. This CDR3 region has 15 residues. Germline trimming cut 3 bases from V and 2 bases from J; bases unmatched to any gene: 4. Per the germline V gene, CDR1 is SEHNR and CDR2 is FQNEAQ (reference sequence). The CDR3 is CASSLGLDNTDTQYF. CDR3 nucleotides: TGTGCCAGCAGCTTGGGACTAGACAACACAGATACGCAGTATTTT.

The CDR3 DNA is TGTGCCAGCACCGACTCCAGCGGTAATTTATACAATGAGCAGTTCTTC. This translates into CASTDSSGNLYNEQFF. The J gene is TRBJ2-1, the V gene TRBV25-1; D is perhaps TRBD2 (5 bases). CDR3 size: 16 residues. The V end was cut by 7 bases, the J end by 4 bases, with 20 bases between. Germline CDR1 reads MGHDK; CDR2 reads SYGVNS.

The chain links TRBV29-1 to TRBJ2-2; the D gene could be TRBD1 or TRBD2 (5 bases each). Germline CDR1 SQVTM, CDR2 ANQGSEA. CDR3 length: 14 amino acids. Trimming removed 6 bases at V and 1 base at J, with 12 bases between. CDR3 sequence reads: CSVHRDQNTGELFF. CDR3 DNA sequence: TGCAGCGTCCACCGGGACCAGAACACCGGGGAGCTGTTTTTT.

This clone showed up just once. The CDR3 region has the DNA TGTGCCTGGAGCCGTAGTATTGGGAAAACTAATGAAAAACTGTTTTTT. Protein sequence: CAWSRSIGKTNEKLFF. V is TRBV30 and J is TRBJ1-4; D gene ambiguous. The CDR3 has 16 residues. CDR1 and CDR2 from the germline V gene are GTSNPN and SVGIG (reference sequence). Deletions cut 3 bases from V and 1 base from J, with 15 bases between.

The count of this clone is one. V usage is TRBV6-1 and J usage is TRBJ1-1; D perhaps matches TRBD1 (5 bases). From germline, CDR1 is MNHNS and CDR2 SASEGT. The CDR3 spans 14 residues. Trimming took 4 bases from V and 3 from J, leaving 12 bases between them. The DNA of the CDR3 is TGTGCCAGCAGTGCAGGTGGGGACCACACTGAAGCTTTCTTT. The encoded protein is CASSAGGDHTEAFF.

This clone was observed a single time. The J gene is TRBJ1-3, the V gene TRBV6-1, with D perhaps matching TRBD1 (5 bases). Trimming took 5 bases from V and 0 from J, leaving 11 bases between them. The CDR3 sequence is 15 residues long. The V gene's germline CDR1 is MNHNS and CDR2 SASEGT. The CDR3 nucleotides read TGTGCCAGCAGTAGACAGCCCAGCTCTGGAAACACCATATATTTT. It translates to CASSRQPSSGNTIYF.

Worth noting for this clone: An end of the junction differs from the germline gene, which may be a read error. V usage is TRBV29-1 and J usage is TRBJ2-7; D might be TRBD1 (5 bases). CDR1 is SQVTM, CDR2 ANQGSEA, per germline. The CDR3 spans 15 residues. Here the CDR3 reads CSVCATGPDSCEQYF. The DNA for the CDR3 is TGCAGCGTTTGCGCTACAGGACCCGACTCCTGCGAGCAGTACTTC.

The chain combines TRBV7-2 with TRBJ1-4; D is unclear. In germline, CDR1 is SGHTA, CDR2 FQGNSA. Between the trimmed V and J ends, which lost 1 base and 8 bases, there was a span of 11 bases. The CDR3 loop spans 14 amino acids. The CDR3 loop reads CASSLVWGGEKLFF. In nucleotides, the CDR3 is TGTGCCAGCAGCTTAGTCTGGGGTGGCGAAAAACTGTTTTTT.

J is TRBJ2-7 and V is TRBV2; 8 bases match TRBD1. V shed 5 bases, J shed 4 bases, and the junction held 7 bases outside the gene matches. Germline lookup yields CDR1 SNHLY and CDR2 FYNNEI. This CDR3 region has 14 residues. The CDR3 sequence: CASSRQGMGYEQYF. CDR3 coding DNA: TGTGCCAGCAGTCGACAGGGGATGGGGTACGAGCAGTACTTC.

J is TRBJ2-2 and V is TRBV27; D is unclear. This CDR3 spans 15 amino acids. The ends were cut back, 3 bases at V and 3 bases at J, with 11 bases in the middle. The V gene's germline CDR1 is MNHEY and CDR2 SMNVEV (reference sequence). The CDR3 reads CASSLSSPDTGELFF. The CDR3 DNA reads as TGTGCCAGCAGTTTGTCTAGTCCAGACACCGGGGAGCTGTTTTTT.

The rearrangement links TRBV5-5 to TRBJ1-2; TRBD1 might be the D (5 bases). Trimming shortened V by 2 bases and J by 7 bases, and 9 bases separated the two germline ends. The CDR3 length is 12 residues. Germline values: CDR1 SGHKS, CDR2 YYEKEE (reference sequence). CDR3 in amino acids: CASSFDSTGYTF. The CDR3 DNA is TGTGCCAGCAGCTTTGACAGTACTGGCTACACCTTC.

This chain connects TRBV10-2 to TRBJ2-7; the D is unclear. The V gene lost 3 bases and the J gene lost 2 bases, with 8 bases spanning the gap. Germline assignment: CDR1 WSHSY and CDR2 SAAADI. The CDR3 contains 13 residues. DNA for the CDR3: TGCGCCAGCAGTGAAAACTCTGCCTACGAGCAGTACTTC. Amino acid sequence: CASSENSAYEQYF.

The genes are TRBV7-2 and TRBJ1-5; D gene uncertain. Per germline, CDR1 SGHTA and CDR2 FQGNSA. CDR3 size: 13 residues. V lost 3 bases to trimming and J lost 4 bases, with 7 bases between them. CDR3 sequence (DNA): TGTGCCAGCAGCTTGGGCCTAAATCAGCCCCAGCATTTT. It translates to CASSLGLNQPQHF.

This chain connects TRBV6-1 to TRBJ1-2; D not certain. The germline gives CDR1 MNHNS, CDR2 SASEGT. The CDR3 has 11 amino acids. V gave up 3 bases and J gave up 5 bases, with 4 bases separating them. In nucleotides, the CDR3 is TGTGCCAGCAGTGATACGTATGGCTACACCTTC. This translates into CASSDTYGYTF.

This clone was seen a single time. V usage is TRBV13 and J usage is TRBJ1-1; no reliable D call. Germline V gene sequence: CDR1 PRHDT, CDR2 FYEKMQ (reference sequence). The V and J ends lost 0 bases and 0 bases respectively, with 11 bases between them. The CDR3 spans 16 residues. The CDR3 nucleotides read TGTGCCAGCAGCTTAGGCGGCAGAACTATGAACACTGAAGCTTTCTTT. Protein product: CASSLGGRTMNTEAFF.

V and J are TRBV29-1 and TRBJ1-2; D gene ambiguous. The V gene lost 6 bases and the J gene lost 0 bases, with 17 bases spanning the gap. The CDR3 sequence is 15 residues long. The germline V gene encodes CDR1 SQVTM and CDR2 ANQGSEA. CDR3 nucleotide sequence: TGCAGCGTCGCCCTAGTTAAGGGAGCTAACTATGGCTACACCTTC. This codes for CSVALVKGANYGYTF.

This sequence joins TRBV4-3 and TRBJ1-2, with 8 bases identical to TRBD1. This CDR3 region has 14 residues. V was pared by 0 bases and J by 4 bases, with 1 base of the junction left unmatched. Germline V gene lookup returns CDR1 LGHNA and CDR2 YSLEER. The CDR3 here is CASSQDRGLYGYTF. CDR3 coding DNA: TGCGCCAGCAGCCAAGACAGGGGGCTCTATGGCTACACCTTC.

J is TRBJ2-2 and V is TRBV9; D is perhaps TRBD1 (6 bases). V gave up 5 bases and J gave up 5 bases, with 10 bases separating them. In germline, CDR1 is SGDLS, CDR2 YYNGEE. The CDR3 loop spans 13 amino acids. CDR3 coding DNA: TGTGCCAGCAGGGCCACAGGGACCGGGGAGCTGTTTTTT. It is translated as CASRATGTGELFF.